This TCR beta chain was profiled in a study of T-cell reconstitution after alpha-beta-depleted transplantation in children. Unique molecular identifiers featured in how the TCRbeta library was prepared. TCRdb used MiXCR to reprocess the PCR reads, holding one entry per CDR3 protein. The table lists 65,000 to 70,000 distinct CDR3 sequences, approximately 5% of them singletons, with approximately 17% in the top ten. This clonotype appeared many times. What it binds is not known. The study, taken as a whole, reports: Several hundred expanded graft clones reportedly supplied alpha-beta T cells about two months after transplant.

Sample: PBMCs, mostly from graft donor cells, taken 180 days after TCRalphabeta/CD19-depleted stem cell transplant. The origin of this receptor is a boy younger than two who had a stem cell transplant for acute myeloid leukemia, so the T cells may come from the graft donor.

CDR3 residues: CASSLDSGNEQFF. CDR3 DNA: TGTGCCAGCTCGCTAGACAGTGGGAATGAGCAGTTCTTC. The rearrangement joins TRBV18 to TRBJ2-1; TRBD1 is a possible D gene (5 bases). Germline V CDR1 and CDR2: KGHSH, LQKENI. The V and J ends lost 6 bases and 7 bases respectively, with 13 bases between them. The CDR3 runs 13 residues. Supplemented by reference TRBV18 and TRBJ2-1, the full variable domain reads NAGVMQNPRHLVRRRGQEARLRCSPMKGHSHVYWYRQLPEEGLKFMVYLQKENIIDESGMPKERFSAEFPKEGPSILRIQQVVRGDSAAYFCASSLDSGNEQFFGPGTRLTVL.